Detailed here is one T cell receptor beta chain. The data derive from a study of blood T cell repertoires in COVID-19. Germline V gene data show CDR1 as MNHEY and CDR2 as SMNVEV (reference sequence). This CDR3 is 15 amino acids long. Unmatched junction bases numbered 9, after V lost 5 bases and J lost 4 bases. Sequencing used immunoSEQ multiplex PCR; TCRdb keeps in-frame clones, though not all of them. The sample lists around 47,000 clones; about 86% were seen once. V is TRBV27 and J is TRBJ2-3; 7 positions agree with TRBD2. The clonotype was recovered from a human donor in a cohort sampled during active COVID-19. Sequenced: peripheral blood. CDR3: CASSPPRLAADTQYF. The CDR3 nucleotides read TGTGCCAGCAGTCCCCCCCGACTAGCTGCAGATACGCAGTATTTT.